Listed below are T cell receptor beta chains from one sample, sequenced in a study of T-cell memory formation after mild COVID-19. A single record per CDR3 protein comes from TCRdb applying MiXCR to the 5' RACE reads. The sample has 560,000 or so distinct CDR3 sequences; 17% are singletons. The sample consisted of PBMCs or a T cell subset sorted from them (not recorded which). The receptors derive from an adult woman who had mild COVID-19 (a few samples of this study predate the infection). Cell type and time point are not known. The CDR3 runs from the conserved cysteine through the conserved F or W. The order of the fields is D gene, V gene, J gene, clone size, CDR3 DNA, CDR3 protein. A D gene is named only where the DNA matches it firmly. Some rows have no size entry. The others give once, few or many, or a class for an expanded clone.

D: .; V: TRBV18; J: TRBJ1-1; size: many; DNA: TGTGCCAGCAGCCCCGGCAGAAACACTGAAGCTTTCTTT; CDR3: CASSPGRNTEAFF
D: TRBD2; V: TRBV7-2; J: TRBJ2-1; size: few; DNA: TGTGCCAGCAGCCACCTAGCGGGGGACCTTAACAATGAGCAGTTCTTC; CDR3: CASSHLAGDLNNEQFF
D: .; V: TRBV6-2/TRBV6-3; J: TRBJ1-5; size: few; DNA: TGTGCCAGCCGACAGATAAGGGTTAGCAATCAGCCCCAGCATTTT; CDR3: CASRQIRVSNQPQHF
D: TRBD1; V: TRBV12-3/TRBV12-4; J: TRBJ1-5; size: .; DNA: TGTGCCAGCAGTTTAGCGGGGACAGGGGTCGATCAGCCCCAGCATTTT; CDR3: CASSLAGTGVDQPQHF
D: .; V: TRBV7-6; J: TRBJ2-3; size: few; DNA: TGTGCCAGCAGCCCAAGCATTAGGGCCACAGATACGCAGTATTTT; CDR3: CASSPSIRATDTQYF
D: .; V: TRBV5-6; J: TRBJ2-3; size: .; DNA: TGTGCCAGCAGCTTGGACGCGGCAGATACGCAGTATTTT; CDR3: CASSLDAADTQYF
D: .; V: TRBV4-3; J: TRBJ2-7; size: .; DNA: TGCGCCAGCAGCCCAGGGGTGGGGAGCTCCTACGAGCAGTACTTC; CDR3: CASSPGVGSSYEQYF
D: .; V: TRBV12-3/TRBV12-4; J: TRBJ2-7; size: .; DNA: TGTGCCAGCAGTTTTGGTGGACCATACGAGCAGTACTTC; CDR3: CASSFGGPYEQYF
D: .; V: TRBV4-2; J: TRBJ1-2; size: few; DNA: TGTGCCAGCAGCCAAGATCTGGACAGCTATGGCTACACCTTC; CDR3: CASSQDLDSYGYTF
D: .; V: TRBV7-9; J: TRBJ2-3; size: .; DNA: TGTGCCAGCAGCTCCCTTGATACGCAGTATTTT; CDR3: CASSSLDTQYF
D: TRBD2; V: TRBV24-1; J: TRBJ2-1; size: few; DNA: TGTGCCACCAGTGATTTAAGGCGGGAGGGGGGCGATGAGCAGTTCTTC; CDR3: CATSDLRREGGDEQFF
D: TRBD1; V: TRBV14; J: TRBJ1-2; size: .; DNA: TGTGCCAGCAGCCAAGTCGTAACAGGGGCCGGCTACACCTTC; CDR3: CASSQVVTGAGYTF
D: .; V: TRBV7-8; J: TRBJ1-2; size: few; DNA: TGTGCCAGTGAGGTGGGCGGTGGGGCCCCTCGGGGCTACACCTTC; CDR3: CASEVGGGAPRGYTF
D: TRBD1; V: TRBV6-6; J: TRBJ1-5; size: few; DNA: TGTGCCAGCAGTTCTGGACAGGGTCTCAGCAATCAGCCCCAGCATTTT; CDR3: CASSSGQGLSNQPQHF
D: TRBD1; V: TRBV7-9; J: TRBJ1-3; size: few; DNA: TGTGCCAGCAGCTCCGGGACAGCAGGAAACACCATATATTTT; CDR3: CASSSGTAGNTIYF
D: TRBD2; V: TRBV6-6; J: TRBJ2-7; size: .; DNA: TGTGCCAGCAGTTACGTGGCGGGGGGGTCCTACGAGCAGTACTTC; CDR3: CASSYVAGGSYEQYF
D: TRBD1; V: TRBV18; J: TRBJ1-5; size: .; DNA: TGTGCCAGCTCAATCGGACAGGCCAATCAGCCCCAGCATTTT; CDR3: CASSIGQANQPQHF
D: TRBD2; V: TRBV3-1; J: TRBJ2-2; size: .; DNA: TGTGCCAGCAGCCCCCCCTGGACTAGCGGCCATACCGGGGAGCTGTTTTTT; CDR3: CASSPPWTSGHTGELFF
D: .; V: TRBV27; J: TRBJ1-1; size: once; DNA: TGTGCCAGCAGTTTGAGGGTGGGGTCTGAAGCTTTCTTT; CDR3: CASSLRVGSEAFF
D: .; V: TRBV20-1; J: TRBJ1-1; size: .; DNA: TGCAGTGCTAGGACGGGGGGGTATACTGAAGCTTTCTTT; CDR3: CSARTGGYTEAFF
D: TRBD2; V: TRBV18; J: TRBJ2-1; size: .; DNA: TGTGCCAGCTCACTTCCCCTAGCGGGTTACAATGAGCAGTTCTTC; CDR3: CASSLPLAGYNEQFF
D: .; V: TRBV6-5; J: TRBJ2-7; size: .; DNA: TGTGCCAGCAGACTCTCCTCGGGTTGCTGCGAGCAGTACTTC; CDR3: CASRLSSGCCEQYF
D: TRBD1; V: TRBV29-1; J: TRBJ2-1; size: .; DNA: TGCAGCGTTGAAGATGAATTGAGACAGGGCTACAATGAGCAGTTCTTC; CDR3: CSVEDELRQGYNEQFF
D: TRBD2; V: TRBV6-2/TRBV6-3; J: TRBJ2-5; size: .; DNA: TGTGCCAGCAGCTCGGGACTAGCGGTGGCCCAGTACTTC; CDR3: CASSSGLAVAQYF
D: TRBD2; V: TRBV7-6; J: TRBJ2-2; size: .; DNA: TGTGCCAGCAGCTTAGCGGGACTAGCGGGAGAGCACACCGGGGAGCTGTTTTTT; CDR3: CASSLAGLAGEHTGELFF
D: TRBD1; V: TRBV12-3/TRBV12-4; J: TRBJ2-7; size: .; DNA: TGTGCCAGCAGTTGGGACAGTCGCGAGCAGTACTTC; CDR3: CASSWDSREQYF
D: .; V: TRBV27; J: TRBJ1-1; size: .; DNA: TGTGCCAGCAGTTCCTCAGGGGAAAGGCCTTACACTGAAGCTTTCTTT; CDR3: CASSSSGERPYTEAFF
D: TRBD2; V: TRBV20-1; J: TRBJ2-7; size: few; DNA: TGCAGTGCTAGAGATCGGCGACTAGCGGGAGGGCCGGACGAGCAGTACTTC; CDR3: CSARDRRLAGGPDEQYF
D: TRBD2; V: TRBV7-6; J: TRBJ2-5; size: many; DNA: TGTGCCAGCAGCGATTGGACTAGCGGGAGCTTAAGGGAGACCCAGTACTTC; CDR3: CASSDWTSGSLRETQYF
D: TRBD1; V: TRBV9; J: TRBJ2-6; size: many; DNA: TGTGCCAGCAGCGCCCAAGGGACAGGGACTGGGGCCAACGTCCTGACTTTC; CDR3: CASSAQGTGTGANVLTF
D: TRBD2; V: TRBV7-6; J: TRBJ2-1; size: many; DNA: TGTGCCAGCAGCCTGGGACTAGCGGGCGACTCCTACAATGAGCAGTTCTTC; CDR3: CASSLGLAGDSYNEQFF
D: TRBD1; V: TRBV4-1; J: TRBJ1-2; size: few; DNA: TGCGCCAGCAGCCAAAGGACAGGGGTCGATGGCTACACCTTC; CDR3: CASSQRTGVDGYTF
D: .; V: TRBV3-1; J: TRBJ1-2; size: .; DNA: TGTGCCAGCGGTAAAACAGGATTCTATGGCTACACCTTC; CDR3: CASGKTGFYGYTF
D: .; V: TRBV6-5; J: TRBJ1-6; size: .; DNA: TGTGCCAGCAGTTTCGGGTTCTGGGAGGATTCACCCCTCCACTTT; CDR3: CASSFGFWEDSPLHF
D: .; V: TRBV29-1; J: TRBJ2-1; size: .; DNA: TGCAGTGGAGGTCTAGCGCTCAATGAGCAGTTCTTC; CDR3: CSGGLALNEQFF
D: TRBD2; V: TRBV5-1; J: TRBJ2-7; size: few; DNA: TGCGCCAGCAGCCCTAGCGGGATTAACTACGAGCAGTACTTC; CDR3: CASSPSGINYEQYF
D: TRBD1; V: TRBV6-2/TRBV6-3; J: TRBJ2-1; size: .; DNA: TGTGCCAGCAGTTACCCCCGGACAGGGTTTCAGTTCTTC; CDR3: CASSYPRTGFQFF
D: TRBD1; V: TRBV12-3/TRBV12-4; J: TRBJ1-2; size: few; DNA: TGTGCCAGCACCCCCAGGGGGCATGGCTACACCTTC; CDR3: CASTPRGHGYTF
D: .; V: TRBV6-5; J: TRBJ2-2; size: few; DNA: TGTGCCAGCAGTTACTCGGGAGGGGGCGGCACCGGGGAGCTGTTTTTT; CDR3: CASSYSGGGGTGELFF